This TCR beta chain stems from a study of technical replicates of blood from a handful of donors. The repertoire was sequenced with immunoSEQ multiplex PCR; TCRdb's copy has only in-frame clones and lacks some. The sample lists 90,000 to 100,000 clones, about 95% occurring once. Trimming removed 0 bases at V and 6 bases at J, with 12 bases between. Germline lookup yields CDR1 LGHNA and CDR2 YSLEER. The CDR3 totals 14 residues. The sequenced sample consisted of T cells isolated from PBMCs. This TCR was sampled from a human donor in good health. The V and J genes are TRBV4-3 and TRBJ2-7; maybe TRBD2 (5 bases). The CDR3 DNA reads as TGCGCCAGCAGCCAAGATGAGGGTGAAAGCGAGCAGTACTTC. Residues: CASSQDEGESEQYF.